This is a list of T cell receptor beta chains from one sample in a study of T cell repertoires in cytomegalovirus infection. TCRdb analysed the reads with MiXCR anew, one entry per CDR3 protein. The sample records just under 500,000 distinct CDR3 sequences, roughly a third being singletons. These TCRs' antigens remain unknown. The sequencing here drew on cultured PBMCs, taken from culture after CMV antigen stimulation. The receptors derive from a human donor in good health (CMV status not recorded). Some clones in this sample may be carry-over from other donors' samples. The CDR3 runs from the conserved cysteine through the conserved F or W.

CDR3aa: CASKTGWNEKLFF
v_gene: TRBV12-3/TRBV12-4

CDR3aa: CASSPGRENTIYF
v_gene: TRBV7-8

CDR3aa: CASSSQMAYEQYF
v_gene: TRBV7-2

CDR3aa: CASSIERHISRELFF
v_gene: TRBV19

CDR3aa: CASSLDTGWFGANVLTF
v_gene: TRBV7-2

CDR3aa: CASSLNQYNSPLHF
v_gene: TRBV13

CDR3aa: CASRPRGNGNQPQHF
v_gene: TRBV12-3/TRBV12-4

CDR3aa: CASSLGESETQYF
v_gene: TRBV5-6

CDR3aa: CATSRAGYEQYF
v_gene: TRBV15

CDR3aa: CASSLDRGYEQYF
v_gene: TRBV7-2

CDR3aa: CASSLRTSGRAVEQYF
v_gene: TRBV7-2

CDR3aa: CASSPGLAGVDTQYF
v_gene: TRBV7-2

CDR3aa: CATSRDPQRTQYF
v_gene: TRBV15

CDR3aa: CSARVRTSGRVRTDTQYF
v_gene: TRBV20-1

CDR3aa: CASTTPTRGLAHNEQFF
v_gene: TRBV27

CDR3aa: CASRTVSGQGAVNEQFF
v_gene: TRBV6-5

CDR3aa: CASSERPVDRNTEAFF
v_gene: TRBV6-1

CDR3aa: CASSAGRYTGELFF
v_gene: TRBV6-5

CDR3aa: CASSQASPIGPGELFF
v_gene: TRBV4-1

CDR3aa: CASSSGRATETQYF
v_gene: TRBV19

CDR3aa: CASSLVPGYEQYF
v_gene: TRBV7-8

CDR3aa: CASSPVTGTGSSGANVLTF
v_gene: TRBV28

CDR3aa: CASSSGPWREGQDTQYF
v_gene: TRBV5-4

CDR3aa: CASSLARNYGYTF
v_gene: TRBV7-2

CDR3aa: CASSPIQGAGELFF
v_gene: TRBV6-2/TRBV6-3

CDR3aa: CSADRGTEAFF
v_gene: TRBV29-1

CDR3aa: CSVEEGAGGTEAFF
v_gene: TRBV29-1

CDR3aa: CASSQARTSNEQFF
v_gene: TRBV4-1

CDR3aa: CASSFYREWATEAFF
v_gene: TRBV7-8

CDR3aa: CASSPLRDYYGYTF
v_gene: TRBV27

CDR3aa: CASSLGRRGGTDTQYF
v_gene: TRBV5-6

CDR3aa: CASSLPTGGFNSPLHF
v_gene: TRBV11-2

CDR3aa: CSARSGGGFNQPQHF
v_gene: TRBV20-1

CDR3aa: CASSPGAGWETQYF
v_gene: TRBV7-2

CDR3aa: CASSQGTGSTDTQYF
v_gene: TRBV4-1

CDR3aa: CASSLATGRDHGYTF
v_gene: TRBV7-2

CDR3aa: CATLQSGENSPLHF
v_gene: TRBV10-3

CDR3aa: CSVESDLYNEQFF
v_gene: TRBV29-1

CDR3aa: CSARDGTSATDTQYF
v_gene: TRBV20-1

CDR3aa: CATSDELAGDIQYF
v_gene: TRBV24-1

CDR3aa: CASSPGLAGRNEQFF
v_gene: TRBV19